Listed below are T cell receptor beta chains from one sample, sequenced in a study of blood T cell repertoires in COVID-19. Profiling relied on immunoSEQ multiplex PCR, and the TCRdb table lists in-frame clones only, not all of them. The sample carries roughly 140,000 clones, about 90% recorded once. The sequencing input was peripheral blood. The receptors come from a woman between 50 and 59 years old with acute or convalescent COVID-19. The CDR3 runs from the conserved cysteine through the conserved F or W. The D gene is left open where the match is weak. Expanded clones are given a class, and other clones once, few, many or no size at all.

CASSLIAIADTQYF,TGTGCCAGCAGTTTAATTGCGATCGCAGATACGCAGTATTTT,TRBV27,TRBJ2-3,.,.
CASSEGPAGEQFF,TGTGCCAGCAGCGAGGGTCCTGCGGGTGAGCAGTTCTTC,TRBV7-3,TRBJ2-1,.,.
CASTGLGSTDTQYF,TGCGCCAGCACGGGATTAGGGAGCACAGATACGCAGTATTTT,TRBV5-1,TRBJ2-3,.,.
CASSDIGTRRWHQPQHF,TGTGCCAGCAGTGACATCGGCACAAGGCGGTGGCATCAGCCCCAGCATTTT,TRBV6-4,TRBJ1-5,once,.
CASSQGGMGTDTQYF,TGTGCCAGCAGCCAGGGGGGAATGGGCACAGATACGCAGTATTTT,TRBV9,TRBJ2-3,.,.
CASSIDRGRPNEQFF,TGTGCCAGCAGCATAGACAGGGGTAGGCCCAATGAGCAGTTCTTC,TRBV7-3,TRBJ2-1,once,TRBD1
CASSPLPETGTRGGETQYF,TGTGCCAGCTCACCATTACCGGAAACCGGGACTAGAGGCGGGGAGACCCAGTACTTC,TRBV18,TRBJ2-5,once,TRBD2
CASTGQGEDGELFF,TGTGCCAGCACTGGACAGGGAGAGGACGGGGAGCTGTTTTTT,TRBV2,TRBJ2-2,.,TRBD1
CASTRDTNNEQFF,TGTGCCAGCACCCGGGACACCAACAATGAGCAGTTCTTC,TRBV12-3/TRBV12-4,TRBJ2-1,.,.
CASSSTVVPYEQYF,TGTGCCAGCAGCTCGACAGTTGTGCCCTACGAGCAGTACTTC,TRBV7-9,TRBJ2-7,few,.
CASSEWDPSDAPQYF,TGTGCCAGCAGTGAATGGGATCCTAGCGACGCTCCGCAGTATTTT,TRBV25-1,TRBJ2-3,.,.
CASSLGQGTFNNEQFF,TGCGCCAGCAGCTTGGGACAGGGTACTTTTAACAATGAGCAGTTCTTC,TRBV5-1,TRBJ2-1,.,TRBD1
CASSLGQLMNTEAFF,TGTGCCAGCAGCTTAGGACAGCTAATGAACACTGAAGCTTTCTTT,TRBV7-8,TRBJ1-1,once,.
CATSTGQGWNEQFF,TGTGCCACCTCGACCGGACAGGGCTGGAATGAGCAGTTCTTC,TRBV2,TRBJ2-1,.,TRBD1
CASSYLDSGTEAFF,TGTGCCAGCAGTTACCTGGACAGCGGCACTGAAGCTTTCTTT,TRBV6-5,TRBJ1-1,.,.
CASSPPTGEGAEAFF,TGTGCCAGCAGTCCCCCGACAGGGGAAGGGGCCGAAGCTTTCTTT,TRBV6-6,TRBJ1-1,.,TRBD1
CASSPPSPTYYGYTF,TGTGCCAGCAGCCCCCCGTCTCCTACCTACTATGGCTACACCTTC,TRBV7-9,TRBJ1-2,.,.
CASSFQTTGAFNEKLFF,TGTGCCAGCAGCTTCCAAACTACAGGGGCATTTAATGAAAAACTGTTTTTT,TRBV7-8,TRBJ1-4,.,TRBD1
CASSVGTTTDTQYF,TGTGCCAGCAGCGTAGGGACTACCACAGATACGCAGTATTTT,TRBV9,TRBJ2-3,.,.
CASSQDTPRLAGAYEQYF,TGTGCCAGCAGCCAAGATACCCCAAGACTAGCGGGGGCCTACGAGCAGTACTTC,TRBV4-2,TRBJ2-7,.,TRBD2
CAITRGKNTEAFF,TGTGCCATCACCCGGGGTAAAAACACTGAAGCTTTCTTT,TRBV10-3,TRBJ1-1,.,.
CASSLTLTGDRPQHF,TGTGCCAGTAGTCTCACCCTGACGGGAGATCGGCCCCAGCATTTT,TRBV19,TRBJ1-5,.,.
CASSERGFVGASYNEQFF,TGTGCCAGCAGTGAAAGGGGGTTTGTGGGCGCGTCCTACAATGAGCAGTTCTTC,TRBV2,TRBJ2-1,.,.